This entry lists 14 T cell receptor beta chains sequenced from one sample in a study of OX40 agonist ivuxolimab in advanced cancers. This table comes from immunoSEQ multiplex PCR, and its TCRdb copy is limited to in-frame clones, with some not included. This table holds tens of thousands of clones, 85% found once. Sequenced material: CD4+ or CD8+ T cells sorted from blood, taken in a trial of the OX40 agonist ivuxolimab. Receptor source: an adult with an advanced solid tumor such as melanoma, head and neck, liver or kidney cancer.

In DNA, the CDR3 is TGTGCCAGTCCGGACAGGGGGCTATTAAACTACGAGCAGTACTTC. Translating it yields CASPDRGLLNYEQYF. The chain links TRBV19 to TRBJ2-7; 11 positions agree with TRBD1. Germline assignment: CDR1 LNHDA and CDR2 SQIVND (reference sequence). The V segment lost 8 bases and the J segment 3 bases; nucleotides outside the gene matches: 9. The CDR3 is 15 residues long.

V is TRBV11-3 and J is TRBJ2-1; perhaps TRBD2 as D (6 bases). Germline lookup yields CDR1 SGHNT and CDR2 YENEEA. Trimming left V 2 bases short and J 4 bases short, with 12 bases between. CDR3 length equals 15 residues. Written as DNA, the CDR3 is TGTGCCAGCAGCTTAAGTTGGGCGGGATACAATGAGCAGTTCTTC. It is translated as CASSLSWAGYNEQFF.

The rearrangement joins TRBV25-1 to TRBJ1-2; unclear D gene. Germline V gene sequence: CDR1 MGHDK, CDR2 SYGVNS. This CDR3 has 12 amino acids. V was pared by 3 bases and J by 6 bases, with 8 bases between. This CDR3 is CASSDSRDGYTF. The CDR3 DNA follows: TGTGCCAGCAGTGATTCTCGGGATGGCTACACCTTC.

The chain links TRBV5-1 to TRBJ2-5; the match to TRBD2 covers 15 bases. With V trimmed by 1 base and J by 3 bases, 1 base remained unmatched. Germline V CDR1 and CDR2: SGHRS, YFSETQ. The CDR3 covers 16 residues. The CDR3 bases are TGCGCCAGCAGCTTGTGGACTAGCGGGAGGGAAGAGACCCAGTACTTC. Translated, it gives CASSLWTSGREETQYF.

J is TRBJ2-3 and V is TRBV21-1; TRBD2 reflects the table's D call only, with no check against the DNA. TRBV21-1 represents a pseudogene. This CDR3 contains 17 residues. The CDR3 region has the DNA TGTGCCAGCAATTCTATAAGGGGGCGGGAGGGAACAGATACGCAGTATTTT. This sequence encodes CASNSIRGREGTDTQYF.

V and J are TRBV30 and TRBJ1-6; 7 nucleotides align to TRBD1. The CDR3 has 13 residues. Germline V CDR1 and CDR2: GTSNPN, SVGIG (reference sequence). Losses at the gene ends were 3 bases for V and 9 bases for J; bases not matched to a gene: 5. In nucleotides, the CDR3 is TGTGCCTGGAGGACAGGGTTACGTTCACCCCTCCACTTT. It encodes CAWRTGLRSPLHF.

This clone was picked up a small number of times. The V and J genes are TRBV5-1 and TRBJ1-2; D is unresolved. CDR1 is SGHRS and CDR2 is YFSETQ in the germline V gene. There are 15 residues in the CDR3. V gave up 4 bases and J gave up 10 bases, with 23 bases separating them. DNA for the CDR3: TGCGCCAGCAGCACGGACGGAGTCCTCCCTTGGCTCTACACCTTC. This encodes CASSTDGVLPWLYTF.

This clone has only one observation. V usage is TRBV29-1 and J usage is TRBJ1-1; D gene ambiguous. The ends were cut back, 7 bases at V and 10 bases at J, with 22 bases in the middle. The CDR3 consists of 13 residues. Per germline, CDR1 SQVTM and CDR2 ANQGSEA. CDR3 in amino acids: CSALAGSIGGAFF. The CDR3 bases are TGCAGCGCGCTAGCCGGGTCCATTGGCGGAGCTTTCTTT. The whole variable domain, remainder taken from reference TRBV29-1 and TRBJ1-1, is SAVISQKPSRDICQRGTSLTIQCQVDSQVTMMFWYRQQPGQSLTLIATANQGSEATYESGFVIDKFPISRPNLTFSTLTVSNMSPEDSSIYLCSALAGSIGGAFFGQGTRLTVV.

The chain joins TRBV28 to TRBJ2-1; no clear D. The CDR3 has 12 residues. Germline lookup yields CDR1 MDHEN and CDR2 SYDVKM. V lost 2 bases, J lost 3 bases, and 2 bases lay in between. The CDR3 coding sequence is TGTGCCAGCAGTTTAAACTACAATGAGCAGTTCTTC. Its protein is CASSLNYNEQFF. The whole variable domain, filled in from reference TRBV28 and TRBJ2-1, reads DVKVTQSSRYLVKRTGEKVFLECVQDMDHENMFWYRQDPGLGLRLIYFSYDVKMKEKGDIPEGYSVSREKKERFSLILESASTNQTSMYLCASSLNYNEQFFGPGTRLTVL.

The chain recombines TRBV6-5 with TRBJ2-3; 9 positions agree with TRBD1. The V gene's germline CDR1 is MNHEY and CDR2 SVGAGI. The CDR3 has 14 amino acids. After removal of 6 bases from V and 5 bases from J, the junction contained 6 bases not matched to a gene. The CDR3 here is CASRRDRAGDTQYF. In nucleotides, the CDR3 is TGTGCCAGCAGGAGGGACAGGGCGGGAGATACGCAGTATTTT.

This chain links TRBV5-4 with TRBJ2-7; TRBD1 matches at 11 bases. Trimming removed 4 bases from V and 0 bases from J; junction bases left unmatched: 3. The CDR3 has 15 amino acids. CDR1 SGHNT and CDR2 YYREEE come from the germline V gene (reference sequence). In DNA, the CDR3 is TGTGCCAGCAGCCAGGACAGGGGGCCCTCCTACGAGCAGTACTTC. Amino acid sequence: CASSQDRGPSYEQYF.

In this sample, this clone turned up once. The J gene is TRBJ2-2, the V gene TRBV19; D remains ambiguous. In germline, CDR1 is LNHDA, CDR2 SQIVND (reference sequence). The CDR3 is made up of 14 amino acids. Trimming removed 5 bases at V and 3 bases at J, with 10 bases between. DNA of the CDR3: TGTGCCAGTAGTCGGAGTTGGGACACCGGGGAGCTGTTTTTT. Translated: CASSRSWDTGELFF.

V is TRBV28 and J is TRBJ2-1, with 10 positions matching TRBD2. The CDR3 loop spans 15 amino acids. Germline CDR1 MDHEN, CDR2 SYDVKM. V was pared by 6 bases and J by 10 bases, with 12 bases of the junction left unmatched. DNA for the CDR3: TGTGCCAGCAGGTCCATAGCGGGAGGAGTAGGGGAGCAGTTCTTC. Residues: CASRSIAGGVGEQFF.

This clone occurred a few times. CDR3 protein: CASSLARTSSSTDTQYF. CDR3 nucleotides: TGTGCCAGCAGCTTGGCTCGAACCTCGTCTAGCACAGATACGCAGTATTTT. The chain couples TRBV5-5 to TRBJ2-3; D gene uncertain. V lost 0 bases and J lost 0, with 14 bases in between. From germline, CDR1 is SGHKS and CDR2 YYEKEE (reference sequence). This CDR3 comprises 17 residues.